Here is one TCR beta chain with its context. The table lists this clone with a count of one. Its antigen has not been determined. No much larger clone is present one base from it, and per-base qualities are unavailable. These data are taken from a study of shared clonotypes between healthy human individuals (dated by TCRdb to 2018 to 2021). Background on the whole study: The cohort included a few men and two women between 18 and 49 years of age. Per donor, three plates each were used for CD4 naive and CD4 memory, two for CD8 naive, and one for CD8 memory. To estimate repertoire size and how much clonotype sharing occurs between individuals, the study deeply sequenced the blood TCR repertoires of 4 to 6 healthy adults. To increase sequencing depth and limit assay-specific biases, different laboratories used diverse techniques to prepare libraries and sequence TCR repertoires. Per donor, leukapheresis produced somewhere between about 0.9 and 9.5 billion PBMCs.

Overall study results and their limits: Higher generation probabilities were observed for clonotypes shared by all four sorted-subset donors than for non-shared clonotypes. Sampling was restricted to blood, and TCR repertoires in tissues likely differ from the TCR repertoires found in blood. Pairwise subsampling led to the expectation that sequencing depth would affect the degree of clonotype sharing among donors. Naive subsets generally had larger estimated clonotype richness than memory subsets did. When several donors were compared, the shared fraction of clonotypes was roughly 5% for naive CD4, around 3.5% for naive CD8, more than 2% for memory CD4, and less than 0.45% for memory CD8. Because the study included a small number of donors, the genetic and exposure-history diversity represented was limited. Even with the large sequencing depth, rarefaction of the sorted-subset datasets indicated that sequencing was incomplete.

The donors were healthy, HIV-negative adults with no recently reported acute infections or vaccinations. Only Caucasian adults living in Nashville, Tennessee, USA were represented among the donors. CD4+ T cells were enriched through magnetic negative selection, after which naive cells were positively selected on CD45RA and the remaining negative fraction served as the memory subset. After blood collection by leukapheresis, PBMCs were isolated using Ficoll-Histopaque density gradient centrifugation and then cryopreserved in the vapor phase of liquid nitrogen. Purity and quantity of every magnetically sorted T cell population were checked by analytical flow cytometry. Each sorted fraction had its genomic DNA isolated and then quantified by UV absorbance on a Nanodrop 2000c. TCR CDR3 regions were amplified from genomic DNA by multiplex PCR using the deep immunoSEQ assay. Extracted genomic DNA from each cell subset was distributed evenly across all wells of several immunoSEQ 96-well plates, and each plate was treated as a replicate. Each replicate PCR for sorted subsets received about 220 ng genomic DNA, equal to around 32,000 T cell genomes. The purified libraries were quantified using a Qubit 3.0 fluorometer, sized with a Bioanalyzer 2100, and then quantified again using the KAPA Library Quantification kit. Each immunoSEQ 96-well plate was sequenced on its own single-read 150-cycle Illumina NextSeq 550 flow cell. On the study's bioinformatics: Because the immunoSEQ output held only junctional sequences and lacked quality scores, the filtering could not match the filtering applied to full-length reads. To assign V/J genes and CDR3, sequences were annotated using PyIR, a Python wrapper for IgBLAST v1.9, with IMGT germline references. Any read was removed if the V/J assignment was weak (E-value above 1e-6), the CDR3 was missing, or the read contained stop codons, out-of-frame junctions, or ambiguous translated residues. V3J clonotypes were defined as sequences sharing an identical inferred V gene, J gene, and CDR3 amino acid sequence. To compute the percentage overlap between repertoires, the number of shared unique clonotypes was divided by the size of the smaller repertoire. Richness of each repertoire was evaluated using RTK rarefaction, the Chao1 estimator, and Recon v2.1 estimates of unobserved clonotypes. OLGA was used to compute generation probabilities for all TCRbeta clonotypes that the gDNA method yielded from a handful of donors. The source is immuneACCESS, and TCRdb retained only in-frame sequences with V and J called. Part of the clones is not carried over; for the studies checked, unresolved V genes explain less than half of this, and the remainder is unexplained. V and J calls plus clone size are reproduced from that table; the DNA served to infer D and trimming. The sample contains some 1,400,000 clones, 96% of them found a single time. The top ten constitute roughly 1.2% of the sample.

The CDR3 contains 13 residues, cysteine and phenylalanine counted. Here the CDR3 DNA is all that survives: 39 bases in frame from base 1. V loses 7 bases, J loses 2 bases, and the germline ends lie 11 bases apart. Taken from the germline V gene (reference sequence), the CDR1 and CDR2 loops are MNHEY and SMNVEV. The rearrangement joined TRBV27 to TRBJ1-2; TRBD1 is a possible D gene, resting on 5 matching bases. The sequenced sample was naive CD4+ T cells sorted from blood. Per the publication, the cell subset or site label means: CD45RA+ positively selected. The sequence came from a man under 40 in good health. The CDR3 is CASTPAGNYGYTF. The nucleotide sequence is given as TGTGCCAGCACCCCTGCAGGGAACTATGGCTACACCTTC.